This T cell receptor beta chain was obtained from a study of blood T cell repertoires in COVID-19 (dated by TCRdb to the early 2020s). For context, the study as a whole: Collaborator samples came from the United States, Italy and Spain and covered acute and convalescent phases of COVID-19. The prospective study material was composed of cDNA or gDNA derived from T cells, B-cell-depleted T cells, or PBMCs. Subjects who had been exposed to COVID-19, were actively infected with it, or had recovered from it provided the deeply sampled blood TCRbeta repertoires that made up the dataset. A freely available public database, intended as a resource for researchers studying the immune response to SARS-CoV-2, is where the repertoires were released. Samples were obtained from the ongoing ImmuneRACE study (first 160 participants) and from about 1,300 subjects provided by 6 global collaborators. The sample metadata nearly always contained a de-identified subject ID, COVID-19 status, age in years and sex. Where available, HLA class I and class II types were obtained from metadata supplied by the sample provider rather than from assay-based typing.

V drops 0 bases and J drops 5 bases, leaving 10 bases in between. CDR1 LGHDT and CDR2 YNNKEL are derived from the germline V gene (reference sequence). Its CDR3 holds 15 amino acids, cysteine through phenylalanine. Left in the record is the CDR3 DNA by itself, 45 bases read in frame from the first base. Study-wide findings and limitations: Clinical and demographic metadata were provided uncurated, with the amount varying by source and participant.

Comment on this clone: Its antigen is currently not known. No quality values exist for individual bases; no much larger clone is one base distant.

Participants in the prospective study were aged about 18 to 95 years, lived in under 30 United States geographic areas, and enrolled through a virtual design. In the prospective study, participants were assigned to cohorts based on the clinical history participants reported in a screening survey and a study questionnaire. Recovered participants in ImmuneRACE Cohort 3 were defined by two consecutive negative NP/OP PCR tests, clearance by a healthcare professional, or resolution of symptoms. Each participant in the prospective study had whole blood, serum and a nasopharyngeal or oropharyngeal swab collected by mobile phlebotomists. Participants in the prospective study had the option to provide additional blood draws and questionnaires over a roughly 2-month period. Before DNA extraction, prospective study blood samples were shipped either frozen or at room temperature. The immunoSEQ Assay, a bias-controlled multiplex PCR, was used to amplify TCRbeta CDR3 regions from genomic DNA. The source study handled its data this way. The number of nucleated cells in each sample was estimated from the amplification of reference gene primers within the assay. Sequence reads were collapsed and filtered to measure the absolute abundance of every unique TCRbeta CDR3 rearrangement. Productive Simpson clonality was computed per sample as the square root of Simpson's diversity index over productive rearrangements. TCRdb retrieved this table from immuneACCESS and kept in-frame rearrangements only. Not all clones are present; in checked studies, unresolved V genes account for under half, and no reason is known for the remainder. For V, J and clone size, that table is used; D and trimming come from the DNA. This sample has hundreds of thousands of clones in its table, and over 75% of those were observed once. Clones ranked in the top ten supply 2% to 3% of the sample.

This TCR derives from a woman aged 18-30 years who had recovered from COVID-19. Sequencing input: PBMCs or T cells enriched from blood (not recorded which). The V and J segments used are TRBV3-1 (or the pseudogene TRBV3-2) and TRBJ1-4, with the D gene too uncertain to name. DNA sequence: TGTGCCAGCAGCCAAGAAGTCTCCGGGAATGAAAAACTGTTTTTT. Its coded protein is CASSQEVSGNEKLFF.